Detailed here is one TCR beta chain. The data were obtained in a study of control samples from healthy donors and cancer patients. Sequencing used immunoSEQ multiplex PCR; TCRdb keeps in-frame clones, though not all of them. The sample records 50,000 or so clones, under 90% being singletons. V was pared by 6 bases and J by 7 bases, with 1 base of the junction left unmatched. Per the germline V gene, CDR1 is MDHEN and CDR2 is SYDVKM. The CDR3 runs to 11 residues. The receptor comes from a man between 65 and 85 years old in good health. The material sequenced was blood. The rearrangement links TRBV28 to TRBJ2-3, with 7 positions matching TRBD2. The CDR3: CASRGGYTQYF. The CDR3 DNA follows: TGTGCCAGCAGGGGGGGGTATACGCAGTATTTT.